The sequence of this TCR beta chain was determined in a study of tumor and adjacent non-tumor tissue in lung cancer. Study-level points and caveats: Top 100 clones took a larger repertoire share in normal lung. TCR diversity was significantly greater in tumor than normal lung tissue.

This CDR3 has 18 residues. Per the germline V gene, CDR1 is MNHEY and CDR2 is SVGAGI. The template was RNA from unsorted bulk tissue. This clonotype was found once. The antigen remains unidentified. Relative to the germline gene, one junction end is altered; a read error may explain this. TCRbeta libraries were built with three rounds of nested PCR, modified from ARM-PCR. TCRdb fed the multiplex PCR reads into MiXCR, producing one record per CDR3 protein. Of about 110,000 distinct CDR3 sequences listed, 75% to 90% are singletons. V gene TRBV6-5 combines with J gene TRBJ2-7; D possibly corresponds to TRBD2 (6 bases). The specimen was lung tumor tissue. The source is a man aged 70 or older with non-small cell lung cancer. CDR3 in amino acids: CARSYQPNGSTGSYEQYF. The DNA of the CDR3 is TGTGCCAGGAGTTACCAACCAAACGGGAGTACCGGGTCCTACGAGCAGTACTTC.